This T cell receptor beta chain comes out of a study of T cells after posttransplantation cyclophosphamide. Concerning this clone: The antigen is not known.

V gave up 8 bases and J gave up 0 bases; unmatched junction bases: 5. Germline V gene data show CDR1 as SGHTA and CDR2 as FQGNSA. The CDR3 is 15 amino acids. Some clones are missing from TCRdb's copy, which holds only in-frame ones; the method was immunoSEQ multiplex PCR. The table has approximately 52,000 clones, about 86% seen once. Study results and caveats: TRB clonality was highly associated with recipient CMV seropositivity and reactivation. Blood and skin or GI T cell repertoires showed limited TRB overlap. Donor-recipient repertoire similarity was low at 1-2 months, rising over year one.

Sequencing used PBMCs. This TCR was recovered from a man aged 25-45 years with a blood cancer, CMV-positive, and with a related stem cell donor. The J gene is TRBJ2-1, the V gene TRBV7-2; 9 nucleotides agree with TRBD2. The CDR3 protein is CASGLATSSYNEQFF. The DNA for the CDR3 is TGTGCCAGCGGACTAGCGACGAGCTCCTACAATGAGCAGTTCTTC.